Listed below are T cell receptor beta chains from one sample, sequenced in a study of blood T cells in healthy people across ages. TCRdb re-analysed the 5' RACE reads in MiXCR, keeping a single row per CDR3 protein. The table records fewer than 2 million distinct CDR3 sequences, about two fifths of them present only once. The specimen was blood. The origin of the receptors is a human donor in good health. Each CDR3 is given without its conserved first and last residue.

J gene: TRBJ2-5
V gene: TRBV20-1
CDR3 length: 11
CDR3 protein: SAPGTSYGTQY

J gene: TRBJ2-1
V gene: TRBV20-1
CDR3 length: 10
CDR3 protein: SAPGLANEQF

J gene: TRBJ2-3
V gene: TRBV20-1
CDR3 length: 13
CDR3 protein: SASPDPGYTDTQY

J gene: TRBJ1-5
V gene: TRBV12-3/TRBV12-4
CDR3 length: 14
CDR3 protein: ASSLGIGWFNQPQH

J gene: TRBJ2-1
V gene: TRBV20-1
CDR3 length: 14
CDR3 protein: SARDRASGYYNEQF

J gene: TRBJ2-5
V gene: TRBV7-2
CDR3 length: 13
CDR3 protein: ASSRGAGALETQY

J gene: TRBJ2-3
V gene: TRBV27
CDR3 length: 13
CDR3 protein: ASYGVRLGPDTQY

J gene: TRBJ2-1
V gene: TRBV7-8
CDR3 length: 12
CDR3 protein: ASTGADPYNEQF

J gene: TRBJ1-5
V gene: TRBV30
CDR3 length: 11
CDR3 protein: AWSGQGPTPQH

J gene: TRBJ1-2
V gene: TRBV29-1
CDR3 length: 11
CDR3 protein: SVEKDGRYGYT

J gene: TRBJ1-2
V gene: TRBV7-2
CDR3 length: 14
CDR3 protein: ASSLGAGTANYGYT

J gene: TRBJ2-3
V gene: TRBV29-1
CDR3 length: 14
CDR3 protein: SVEDDAGGRGDTQY

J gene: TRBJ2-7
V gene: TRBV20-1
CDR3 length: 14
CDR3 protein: SAREGGGGHVDEQY

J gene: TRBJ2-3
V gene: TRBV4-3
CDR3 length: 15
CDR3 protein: ASSQDLGLGKADTQY

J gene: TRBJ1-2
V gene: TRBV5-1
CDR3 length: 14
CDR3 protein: ASSLALLGTNYGYT

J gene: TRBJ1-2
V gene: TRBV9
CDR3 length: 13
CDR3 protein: ASSVGEGIIYGYT

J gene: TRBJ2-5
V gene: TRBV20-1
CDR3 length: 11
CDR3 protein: SARGGHQETQY

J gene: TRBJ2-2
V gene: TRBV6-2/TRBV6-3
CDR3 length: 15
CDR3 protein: ASSKRPGQGFAGELF

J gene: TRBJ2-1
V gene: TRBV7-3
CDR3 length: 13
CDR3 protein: ASTLLAAKTNEQF

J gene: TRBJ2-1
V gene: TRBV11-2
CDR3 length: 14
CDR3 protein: ASARYGTEEYNEQF

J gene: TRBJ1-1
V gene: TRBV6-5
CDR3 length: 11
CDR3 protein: ASSYSIRGEAF

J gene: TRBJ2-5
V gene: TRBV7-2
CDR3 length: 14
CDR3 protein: ASSSWGRNEGETQY

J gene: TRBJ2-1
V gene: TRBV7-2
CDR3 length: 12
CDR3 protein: ASSSRQSVDGQF

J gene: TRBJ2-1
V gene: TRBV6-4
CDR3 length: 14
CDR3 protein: ASSDSGGGAYNEQF